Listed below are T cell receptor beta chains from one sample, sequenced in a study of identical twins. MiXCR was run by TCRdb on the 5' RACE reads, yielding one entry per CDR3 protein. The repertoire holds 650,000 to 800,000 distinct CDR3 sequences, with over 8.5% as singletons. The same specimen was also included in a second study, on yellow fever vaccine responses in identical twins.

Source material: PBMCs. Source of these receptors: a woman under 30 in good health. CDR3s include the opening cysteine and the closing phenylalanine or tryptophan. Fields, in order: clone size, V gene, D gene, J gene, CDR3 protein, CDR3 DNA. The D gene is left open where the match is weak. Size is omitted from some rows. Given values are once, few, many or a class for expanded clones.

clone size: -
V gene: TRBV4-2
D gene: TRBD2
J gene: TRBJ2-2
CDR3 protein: CASSQAGKRDYTGELFF
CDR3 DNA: TGTGCCAGCAGCCAAGCCGGCAAGCGGGACTACACCGGGGAGCTGTTTTTT

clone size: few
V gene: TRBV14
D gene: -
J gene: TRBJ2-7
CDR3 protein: CASSQDGLYEQYF
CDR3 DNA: TGTGCCAGCAGCCAAGATGGGCTCTACGAGCAGTACTTC

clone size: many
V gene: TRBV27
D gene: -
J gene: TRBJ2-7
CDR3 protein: CASSFGGSSYEQYF
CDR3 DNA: TGCGCCAGCAGCTTCGGGGGAAGCTCCTACGAGCAGTACTTC

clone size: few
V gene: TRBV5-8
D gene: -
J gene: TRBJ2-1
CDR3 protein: CASLLWGEQFF
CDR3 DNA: TGTGCCAGCCTCCTTTGGGGAGAGCAGTTCTTC

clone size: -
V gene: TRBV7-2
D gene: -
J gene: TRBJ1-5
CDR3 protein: CASSLARARNQPQHF
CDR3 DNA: TGTGCCAGCAGCTTAGCCAGGGCACGCAATCAGCCCCAGCATTTT

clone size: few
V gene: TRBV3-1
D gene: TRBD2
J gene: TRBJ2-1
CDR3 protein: CASSPSGAPFQGQFF
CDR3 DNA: TGTGCCAGCAGCCCTAGCGGGGCGCCTTTTCAGGGGCAGTTCTTC

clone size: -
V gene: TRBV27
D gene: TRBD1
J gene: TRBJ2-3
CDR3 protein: CASSTGGSQYF
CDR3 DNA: TGTGCCAGCAGTACAGGGGGCTCGCAGTATTTT

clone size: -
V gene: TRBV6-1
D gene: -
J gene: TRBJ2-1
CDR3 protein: CASSPDVAIEQFF
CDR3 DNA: TGTGCCAGCAGCCCAGACGTGGCAATTGAGCAGTTCTTC

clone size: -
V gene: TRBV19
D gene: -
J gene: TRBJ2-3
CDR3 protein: CATNLGTTTDTQYF
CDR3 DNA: TGTGCCACCAACCTCGGGACCACCACAGATACGCAGTATTTT

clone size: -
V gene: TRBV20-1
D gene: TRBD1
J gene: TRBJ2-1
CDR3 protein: CSARERQGAYNEQFF
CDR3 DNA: TGCAGTGCTAGAGAACGCCAGGGGGCCTACAATGAGCAGTTCTTC

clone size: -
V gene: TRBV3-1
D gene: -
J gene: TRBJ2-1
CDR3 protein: CASSPLRVYNEQFF
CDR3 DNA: TGTGCCAGCAGCCCCCTCAGGGTCTACAATGAGCAGTTCTTC

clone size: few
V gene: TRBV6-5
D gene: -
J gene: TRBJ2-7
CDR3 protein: CASSYRRTRSHEQYF
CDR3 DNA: TGTGCCAGCAGTTACCGTAGGACAAGGAGCCACGAGCAGTACTTC

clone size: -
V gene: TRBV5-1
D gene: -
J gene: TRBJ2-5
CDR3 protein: CASSLTGMFQETQYF
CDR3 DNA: TGCGCCAGCAGCTTGACAGGGATGTTTCAAGAGACCCAGTACTTC

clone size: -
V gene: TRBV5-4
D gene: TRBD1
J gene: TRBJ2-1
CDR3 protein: CASSYWTGANEQFF
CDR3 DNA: TGTGCCAGCAGCTACTGGACAGGGGCCAATGAGCAGTTCTTC

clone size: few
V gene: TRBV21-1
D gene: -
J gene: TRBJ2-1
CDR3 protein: CASSKKKSGSSGYNEQFF
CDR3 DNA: TGTGCCAGCAGCAAAAAGAAGTCTGGCTCTAGCGGATACAATGAGCAGTTCTTC

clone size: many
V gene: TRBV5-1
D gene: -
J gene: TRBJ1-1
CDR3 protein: CASRQGDEAFF
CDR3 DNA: TGCGCCAGCAGACAGGGAGATGAAGCTTTCTTT

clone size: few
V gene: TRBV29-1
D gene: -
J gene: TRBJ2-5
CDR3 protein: CSVVTEPQYF
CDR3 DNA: TGCAGCGTTGTAACAGAGCCCCAGTACTTC

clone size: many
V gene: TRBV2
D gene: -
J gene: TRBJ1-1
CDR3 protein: CASSNQGFLEAFF
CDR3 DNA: TGTGCCAGCAGTAATCAGGGTTTCTTAGAAGCTTTCTTT

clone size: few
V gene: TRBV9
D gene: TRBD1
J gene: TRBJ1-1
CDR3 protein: CASSATGGAGMNTEAFF
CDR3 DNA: TGTGCCAGCAGCGCCACAGGGGGCGCGGGGATGAACACTGAAGCTTTCTTT

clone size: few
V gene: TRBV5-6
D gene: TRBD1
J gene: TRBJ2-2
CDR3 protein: CASSPEGQGYTGELFF
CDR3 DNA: TGTGCCAGCAGCCCGGAAGGACAGGGATACACCGGGGAGCTGTTTTTT

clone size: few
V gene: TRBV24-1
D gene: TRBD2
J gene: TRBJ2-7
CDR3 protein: CATSGSGTSVYEQYF
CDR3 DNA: TGTGCCACCAGTGGTTCCGGGACTAGCGTCTACGAGCAGTACTTC

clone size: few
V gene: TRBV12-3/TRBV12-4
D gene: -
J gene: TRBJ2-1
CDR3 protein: CASSLSLGATYNEQFF
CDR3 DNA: TGTGCCAGCAGTTTAAGTTTGGGGGCCACCTACAATGAGCAGTTCTTC

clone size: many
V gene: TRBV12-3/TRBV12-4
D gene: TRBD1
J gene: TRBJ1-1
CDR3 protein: CASRQAGGAPAFF
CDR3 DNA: TGTGCCAGCAGGCAAGCAGGGGGCGCCCCAGCTTTCTTT

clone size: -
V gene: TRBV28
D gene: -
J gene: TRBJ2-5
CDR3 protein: CASSLMRPQDQETQYF
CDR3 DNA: TGTGCCAGCAGTTTGATGAGACCCCAGGACCAAGAGACCCAGTACTTC

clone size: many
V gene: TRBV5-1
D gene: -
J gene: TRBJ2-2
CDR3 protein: CASRRGTGELFF
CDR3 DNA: TGTGCCAGCAGGAGAGGAACCGGGGAGCTGTTTTTT

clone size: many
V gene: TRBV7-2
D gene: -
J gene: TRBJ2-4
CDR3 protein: CASSLLDSGNIQYF
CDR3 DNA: TGTGCCAGCAGCTTGCTGGACAGTGGAAACATTCAGTACTTC

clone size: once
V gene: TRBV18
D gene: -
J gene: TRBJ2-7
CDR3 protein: CASSVDTPYEQYF
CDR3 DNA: TGTGCCAGCTCAGTAGACACCCCCTACGAGCAGTACTTC

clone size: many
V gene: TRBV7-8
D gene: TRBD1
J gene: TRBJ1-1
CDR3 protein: CASSYSGYGQGNTEAFF
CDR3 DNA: TGTGCCAGCAGCTATTCGGGGTATGGACAGGGTAACACTGAAGCTTTCTTT

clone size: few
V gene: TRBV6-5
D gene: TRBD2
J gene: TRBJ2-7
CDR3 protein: CASSYSSLAGGKEQYF
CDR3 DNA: TGTGCCAGCAGTTACTCCTCTCTAGCGGGAGGGAAAGAGCAGTACTTC

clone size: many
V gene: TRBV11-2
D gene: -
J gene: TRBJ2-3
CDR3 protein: CASSLRGTADTQYF
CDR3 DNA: TGTGCCAGCAGCCTACGGGGGACAGCAGATACGCAGTATTTT

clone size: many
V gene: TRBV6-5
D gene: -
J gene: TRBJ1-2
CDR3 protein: CASSYSAGPAYTF
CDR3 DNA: TGTGCCAGCAGTTACTCGGCAGGGCCGGCCTACACCTTC

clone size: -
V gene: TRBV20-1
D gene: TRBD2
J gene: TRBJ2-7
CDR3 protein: CSARELAGVNVYEQYF
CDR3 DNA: TGCAGTGCTAGAGAACTAGCGGGAGTTAATGTCTACGAGCAGTACTTC

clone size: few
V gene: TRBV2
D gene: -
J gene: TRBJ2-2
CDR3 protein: CASSVDLNTGELFF
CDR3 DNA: TGTGCCAGCAGTGTGGACTTAAACACCGGGGAGCTGTTTTTT

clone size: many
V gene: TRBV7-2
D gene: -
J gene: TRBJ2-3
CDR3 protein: CASGPGGGSTDTQYF
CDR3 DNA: TGTGCCAGCGGACCAGGGGGGGGTAGCACAGATACGCAGTATTTT

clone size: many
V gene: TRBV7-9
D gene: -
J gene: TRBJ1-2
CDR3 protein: CASSALTGFAGYTF
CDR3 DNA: TGTGCCAGCAGCGCCCTGACGGGGTTTGCTGGCTACACCTTC

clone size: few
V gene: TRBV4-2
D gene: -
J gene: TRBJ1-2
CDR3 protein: CASSQELSQGLFGYTF
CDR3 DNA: TGTGCCAGCAGCCAAGAACTGTCCCAGGGGTTATTTGGCTACACCTTC

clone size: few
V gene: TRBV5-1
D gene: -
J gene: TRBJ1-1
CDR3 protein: CASSLGVNFDTEAFF
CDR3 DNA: TGCGCCAGCAGCCTAGGTGTCAATTTCGACACTGAAGCTTTCTTT

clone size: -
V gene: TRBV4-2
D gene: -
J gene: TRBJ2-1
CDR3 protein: CASSQFGEQPSSYNEQFF
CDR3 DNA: TGTGCCAGCAGCCAGTTCGGGGAGCAGCCGAGCTCCTACAATGAGCAGTTCTTC

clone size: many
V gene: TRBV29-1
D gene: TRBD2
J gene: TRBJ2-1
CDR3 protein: CSVVWASGSSYNEQFF
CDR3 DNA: TGCAGCGTTGTTTGGGCTAGCGGGAGCTCCTACAATGAGCAGTTCTTC

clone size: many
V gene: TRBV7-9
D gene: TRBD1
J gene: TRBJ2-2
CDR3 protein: CASSWTSGTGVTGELFF
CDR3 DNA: TGTGCCAGCAGCTGGACATCAGGGACAGGGGTCACCGGGGAGCTGTTTTTT